A selection of T cell receptor beta chains follows, all from one sample in a study of blood T cell repertoires in COVID-19. The repertoire was sequenced with immunoSEQ multiplex PCR; TCRdb's copy has only in-frame clones and lacks some. The repertoire holds fewer than 60,000 clones, with 80% to 90% as singletons. The sample comprised peripheral blood. These receptors all come from a human donor in a cohort sampled during active COVID-19. Both conserved end residues are part of each CDR3. Fields, in order: V gene, J gene, CDR3 protein.

TRBV11-3	TRBJ2-4	CASSLDRRRSAKNIQYF
TRBV3-1/TRBV3-2	TRBJ2-3	CASSPRGTWGTDTQYF
TRBV25-1	TRBJ2-7	CASSEPDRAGEQYF
TRBV7-3	TRBJ2-1	CASSPHETSGRAGEQFF
TRBV5-4	TRBJ2-5	CASSLGTSGGQETQYF
TRBV24-1	TRBJ2-2	CATSDYPRGRSGELFF
TRBV28	TRBJ2-2	CATLRRGRNTGELFF
TRBV11-3	TRBJ2-1	CASSPFEGRAWNEQFF
TRBV28	TRBJ2-3	CASSLRTSGSTDTQYF
TRBV30	TRBJ2-1	CAWSVFTGQGANEQFF
TRBV11-1	TRBJ2-7	CASSPRLGSDHEQYF
TRBV6-2/TRBV6-3	TRBJ2-3	CASSLISGTQYF
TRBV12-3/TRBV12-4	TRBJ1-4	CASSFPREEKLFF
TRBV4-3	TRBJ2-2	CASSQGQGANTGELFF
TRBV5-1	TRBJ2-3	CASSPDEGTDTQYF
TRBV19	TRBJ2-7	CASSIGLRSSGSSYEQYF
TRBV7-8	TRBJ2-3	CASSPHSDTQYF
TRBV6-5	TRBJ2-1	CASSYHLAGVIAEQFF
TRBV28	TRBJ1-2	CASKQGITYGYTF
TRBV5-6	TRBJ2-7	CASSLRGGSWEQYF
TRBV5-6	TRBJ2-3	CASSFSGRGADTQYF
TRBV14	TRBJ1-4	CASSQDLQTNEKLFF
TRBV6-6	TRBJ1-5	CASSKSGGNQPQHF
TRBV5-8	TRBJ1-5	CASSLDGTGRYQPQHF
TRBV11-2	TRBJ2-3	CASSRTSGTSTDTQYF
TRBV6-2/TRBV6-3	TRBJ2-7	CASSYRGTSGESYEQYF
TRBV30	TRBJ2-7	CAWSRDSSYEQYF
TRBV5-1	TRBJ1-2	CASSPGARQGNYGYTF
TRBV11-3	TRBJ2-7	CASSPRVGLYEQYF
TRBV10-3	TRBJ1-2	CAISEQGGANYGYTF
TRBV2	TRBJ1-5	CASHRDSNQPQHF
TRBV9	TRBJ2-3	CASSVEPTRTDTQYF
TRBV7-8	TRBJ2-2	CASSRGVSGSVRELFF
TRBV6-5	TRBJ2-1	CASSYSASRYNEQFF
TRBV4-3	TRBJ1-2	CASSQEGGTPSAYGYTF
TRBV7-3	TRBJ2-3	CASSPDQGTDTQYF
TRBV6-5	TRBJ2-6	CASLPGGSGANVLTF
TRBV7-2	TRBJ2-2	CASSPRGRDRAGGGELFF
TRBV18	TRBJ1-5	CASSPGSNQPQHF
TRBV6-2/TRBV6-3	TRBJ1-3	CASSFPSRGKASSGNTIYF
TRBV19	TRBJ1-5	CASSTPRQGGQGNQPQHF
TRBV6-2/TRBV6-3	TRBJ1-5	CASSSSGQNNQPQHF
TRBV7-2	TRBJ1-2	CASSLGGGGYTF
TRBV11-3	TRBJ1-1	CASSGRGYTEAFF
TRBV19	TRBJ2-2	CASSITLAANTGELFF
TRBV2	TRBJ1-5	CASSASSANQPQHF
TRBV9	TRBJ1-2	CASSALDRALVELGYGYTF
TRBV7-9	TRBJ2-5	CASSAGTSGSEGTQYF
TRBV7-9	TRBJ2-2	CASSFDSTGELFF
TRBV3-1/TRBV3-2	TRBJ2-5	CASSQRTGGETQYF
TRBV9	TRBJ2-2	CASSVMGGLAIGELFF
TRBV7-2	TRBJ2-7	CASSVTGRSYEQYF
TRBV9	TRBJ1-1	CASSRTAQNTEAFF
TRBV24-1	TRBJ1-2	CATSDPTRSNYGYTF
TRBV7-9	TRBJ1-3	CASRGTGSGNTIYF
TRBV10-2	TRBJ2-1	CASSDSNNEQFF
TRBV19	TRBJ2-1	CARNGVNTYNEQFF
TRBV9	TRBJ1-1	CASSVSQGTTEAFF